Described below is a single T cell receptor beta chain sequence and its context. The source of the sample is a study of blood T cell repertoires in COVID-19. On the study more broadly: Italy, Spain and the United States were the sources of the convalescent and acute COVID-19 samples. The analysed material was cDNA or gDNA that came from T cells, B-cell-depleted T cells, or PBMCs.

V lost 0 bases and J 3 bases, leaving 10 bases between the germline ends. Germline CDR1 SGHKS, CDR2 YYEKEE (reference sequence). The CDR3 is 14 residues long. Per the study methods: Reference gene primers were amplified, and this amplification served to estimate nucleated cell counts. Data came from immunoSEQ multiplex PCR; TCRdb stores just in-frame clones and leaves some out. V, J and clone size were drawn from that table, and D and trimming were deduced from the DNA. The table records about 43,000 clones, about nine tenths of them present only once. This clonotype was sampled from a man aged 60 to 75 with active COVID-19. The sample comprised peripheral blood. V usage is TRBV5-5 and J usage is TRBJ2-7; a possible D gene is TRBD1 (5 bases). CDR3 residues: CASSLDRKFYEQYF. The DNA of the CDR3 is TGTGCCAGCAGCTTGGACAGGAAGTTCTACGAGCAGTACTTC.